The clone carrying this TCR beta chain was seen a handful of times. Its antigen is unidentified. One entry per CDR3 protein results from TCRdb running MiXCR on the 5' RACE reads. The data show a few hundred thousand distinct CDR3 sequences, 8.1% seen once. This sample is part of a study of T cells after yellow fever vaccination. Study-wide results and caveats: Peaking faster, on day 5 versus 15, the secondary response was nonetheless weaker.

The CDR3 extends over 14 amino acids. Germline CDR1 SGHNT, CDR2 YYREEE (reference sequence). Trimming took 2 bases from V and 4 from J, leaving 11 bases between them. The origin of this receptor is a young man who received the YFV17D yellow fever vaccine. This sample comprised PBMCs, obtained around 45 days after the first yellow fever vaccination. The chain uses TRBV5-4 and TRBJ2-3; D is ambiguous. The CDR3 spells CASSFGRSADTQYF. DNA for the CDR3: TGTGCCAGCAGCTTCGGTAGGTCAGCAGATACGCAGTATTTT.